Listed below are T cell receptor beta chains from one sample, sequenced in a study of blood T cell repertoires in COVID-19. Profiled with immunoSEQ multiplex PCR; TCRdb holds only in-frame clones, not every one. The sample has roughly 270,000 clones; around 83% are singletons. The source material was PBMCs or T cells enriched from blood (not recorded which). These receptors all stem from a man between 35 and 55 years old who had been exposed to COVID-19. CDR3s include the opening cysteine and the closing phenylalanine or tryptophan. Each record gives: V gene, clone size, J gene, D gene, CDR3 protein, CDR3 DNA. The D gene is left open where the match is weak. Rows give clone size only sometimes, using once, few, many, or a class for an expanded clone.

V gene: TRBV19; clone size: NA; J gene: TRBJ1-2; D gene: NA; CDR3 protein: CASSITGPTTRRGYTF; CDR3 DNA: TGTGCCAGTAGTATTACGGGTCCCACTACACGACGGGGCTACACCTTC
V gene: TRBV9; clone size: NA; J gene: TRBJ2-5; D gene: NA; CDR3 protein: CASSSHEGTMETQYF; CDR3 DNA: TGTGCCAGCAGCTCCCACGAGGGGACAATGGAGACCCAGTACTTC
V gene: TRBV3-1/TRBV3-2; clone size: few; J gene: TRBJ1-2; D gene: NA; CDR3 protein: CASSQVSGVRSYTF; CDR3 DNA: TGTGCCAGCAGCCAAGTCTCCGGGGTCCGAAGCTACACCTTC
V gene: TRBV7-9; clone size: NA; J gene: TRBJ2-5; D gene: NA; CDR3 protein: CASSEDRDQETQYF; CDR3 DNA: TGTGCCAGCAGCGAGGACAGAGATCAAGAGACCCAGTACTTC
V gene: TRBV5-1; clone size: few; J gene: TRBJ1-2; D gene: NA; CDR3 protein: CASREAYGYTF; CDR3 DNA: TGCGCCAGCCGCGAGGCGTATGGCTACACCTTC
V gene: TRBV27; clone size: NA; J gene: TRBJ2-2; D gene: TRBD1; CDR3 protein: CASSQGQGDTGELFF; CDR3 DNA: TGTGCCAGCAGCCAGGGACAGGGGGACACCGGGGAGCTGTTTTTT
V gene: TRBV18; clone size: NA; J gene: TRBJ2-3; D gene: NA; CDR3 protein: CASYSSTDTQYF; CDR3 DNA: TGTGCCAGCTACTCTAGCACAGATACGCAGTATTTT
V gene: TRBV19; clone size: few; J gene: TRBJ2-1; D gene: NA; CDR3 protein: CASRVWNEQFF; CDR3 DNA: TGTGCCAGTCGGGTCTGGAATGAGCAGTTCTTC
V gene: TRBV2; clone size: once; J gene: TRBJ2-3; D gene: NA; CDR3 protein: CASSGISGSGTDTQYF; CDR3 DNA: TGTGCCAGCAGTGGAATAAGCGGGTCTGGTACAGATACGCAGTATTTT
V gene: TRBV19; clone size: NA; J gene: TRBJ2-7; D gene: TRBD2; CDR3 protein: CASSITPVLAHGEGREQYF; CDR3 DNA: TGTGCCAGTAGTATCACCCCCGTTCTTGCACACGGGGAGGGACGCGAGCAGTACTTC
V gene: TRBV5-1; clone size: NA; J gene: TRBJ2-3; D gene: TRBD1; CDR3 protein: CASSLQGARGDTQYF; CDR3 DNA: TGCGCCAGCAGCTTACAGGGGGCGCGGGGAGATACGCAGTATTTT
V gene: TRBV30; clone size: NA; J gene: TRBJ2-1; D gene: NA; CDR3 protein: CAWSVGLSFGEQFF; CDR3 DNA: TGTGCCTGGAGTGTGGGTTTAAGTTTCGGGGAGCAGTTCTTC
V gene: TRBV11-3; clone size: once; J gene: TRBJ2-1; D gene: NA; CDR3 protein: CASSSPLVSNEQFF; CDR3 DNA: TGTGCCAGCAGCTCCCCACTAGTTTCCAATGAGCAGTTCTTC
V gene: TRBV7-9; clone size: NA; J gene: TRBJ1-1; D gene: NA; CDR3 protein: CASSLSQVTSSEAFF; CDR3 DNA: TGTGCCAGCAGCTTATCCCAAGTAACATCATCTGAAGCTTTCTTT
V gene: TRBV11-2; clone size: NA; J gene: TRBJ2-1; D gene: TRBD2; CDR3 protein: CASSLVAGVNEQFF; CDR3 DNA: TGTGCCAGCAGCCTAGTAGCGGGAGTCAATGAGCAGTTCTTC
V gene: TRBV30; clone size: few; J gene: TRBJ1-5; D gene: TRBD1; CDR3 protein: CAWSHRGTGGSYSNQPQHF; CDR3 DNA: TGTGCCTGGAGTCACCGCGGGACAGGGGGCTCCTATAGCAATCAGCCCCAGCATTTT
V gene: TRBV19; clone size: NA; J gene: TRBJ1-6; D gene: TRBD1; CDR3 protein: CASSGTGNSPLHF; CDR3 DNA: TGTGCCAGTAGTGGGACAGGGAATTCACCCCTCCACTTT
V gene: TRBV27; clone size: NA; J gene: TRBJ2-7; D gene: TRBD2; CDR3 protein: CASSSSGSFYEQYF; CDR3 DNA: TGTGCCAGCAGTTCTAGCGGGAGTTTCTACGAGCAGTACTTC
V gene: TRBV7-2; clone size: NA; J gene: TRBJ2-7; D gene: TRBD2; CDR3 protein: CASSLATSGRLQYF; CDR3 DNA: TGTGCCAGCAGCTTGGCGACTAGCGGGAGACTGCAGTACTTC
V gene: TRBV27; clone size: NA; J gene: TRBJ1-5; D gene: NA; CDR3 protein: CASSLWADSNQPQHF; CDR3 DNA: TGTGCCAGCAGTTTATGGGCAGATAGCAATCAGCCCCAGCATTTT
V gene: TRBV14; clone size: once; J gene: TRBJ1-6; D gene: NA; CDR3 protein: CASSPRITASSYNSPLHF; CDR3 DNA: TGTGCCAGCAGCCCAAGAATAACAGCAAGCTCCTATAATTCACCCCTCCACTTT
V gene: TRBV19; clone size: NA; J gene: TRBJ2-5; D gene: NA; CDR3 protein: CASTRTTGIQETQYF; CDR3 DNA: TGTGCCAGTACCCGGACTACCGGTATTCAAGAGACCCAGTACTTC
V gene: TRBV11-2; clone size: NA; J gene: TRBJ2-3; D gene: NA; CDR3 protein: CASSLAFSSDTQYF; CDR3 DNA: TGTGCCAGCAGCTTAGCTTTCTCCTCAGATACGCAGTATTTT
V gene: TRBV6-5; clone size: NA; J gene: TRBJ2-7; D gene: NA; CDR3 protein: CASRLLPDRSGEQYF; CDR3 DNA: TGTGCCAGCAGACTCCTTCCTGACAGGTCAGGCGAGCAGTACTTC
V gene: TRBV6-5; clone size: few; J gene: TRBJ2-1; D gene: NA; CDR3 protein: CASKLARDTYNEQFF; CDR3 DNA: TGTGCCAGCAAATTAGCGAGAGACACCTACAATGAGCAGTTCTTC
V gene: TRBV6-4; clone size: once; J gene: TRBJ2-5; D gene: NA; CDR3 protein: CATHKGRAIWRYQETQYF; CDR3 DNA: TGTGCCACCCATAAGGGCAGGGCAATTTGGCGGTACCAAGAGACCCAGTACTTC
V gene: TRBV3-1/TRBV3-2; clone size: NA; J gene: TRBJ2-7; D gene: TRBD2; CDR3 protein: CASRGPGLGYEQYF; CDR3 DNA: TGTGCCAGCAGAGGACCGGGACTAGGCTACGAGCAGTACTTC
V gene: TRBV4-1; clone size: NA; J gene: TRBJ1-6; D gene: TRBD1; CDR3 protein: CASSQSVGQGAGNSPLHF; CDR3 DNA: TGCGCCAGCAGCCAATCCGTAGGACAGGGGGCTGGGAATTCACCCCTCCACTTT
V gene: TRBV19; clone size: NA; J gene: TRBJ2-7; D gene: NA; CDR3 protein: CASSLDSGRYEQYF; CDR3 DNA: TGTGCCAGTAGCCTGGACTCTGGGCGCTACGAGCAGTACTTC
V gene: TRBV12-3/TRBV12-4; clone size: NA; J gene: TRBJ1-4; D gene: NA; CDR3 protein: CASRSFLDSPLFF; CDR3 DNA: TGTGCCAGCAGGAGTTTTCTGGACAGTCCACTGTTTTTT
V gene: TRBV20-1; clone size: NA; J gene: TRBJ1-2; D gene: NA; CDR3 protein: CSASLSGGYTF; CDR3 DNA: TGCAGTGCTAGTCTCTCCGGTGGCTACACCTTC
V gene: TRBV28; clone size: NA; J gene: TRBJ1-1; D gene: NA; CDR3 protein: CASSSALGGGTEAFF; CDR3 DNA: TGTGCCAGCAGTTCCGCCTTGGGAGGGGGCACTGAAGCTTTCTTT
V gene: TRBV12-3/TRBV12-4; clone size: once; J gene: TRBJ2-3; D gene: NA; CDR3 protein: CASSLGFGGTQYF; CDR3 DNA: TGTGCCAGCAGTTTGGGTTTCGGGGGTACGCAGTATTTT